Each of the 19 T cell receptor beta chains below was sequenced from the same sample in a study of CD8 T cells in ankylosing spondylitis. Study-level points and caveats: Characteristic, it appeared, of ankylosing spondylitis blood was a TCR beta motif of roughly 8 highly homologous variants.

TCRdb called the 5' RACE reads again in MiXCR, with one record for every CDR3 protein. Here the sample spans fewer than 400,000 distinct CDR3 sequences, about 20% being singletons. For these TCRs, the target antigens are not known. The sequencing input was blood, either unsorted or a sorted T cell fraction (not recorded which). These receptors originate from a male donor with ankylosing spondylitis.

The chain is built from TRBV5-6 and TRBJ2-3, with TRBD2 matching over 12 bases. The CDR3 sequence is 18 residues long. The germline CDR1 and CDR2 sequences are SGHDT and YYEEEE. Trimming cost V 4 bases and J 3 bases; bases outside gene matches: 12. The CDR3 DNA sequence: TGTGCCAGCAGCCACCTGAAATGGACTAGCGGGATGACAGATACGCAGTATTTT. This codes for CASSHLKWTSGMTDTQYF.

This rearrangement joins TRBV10-3 to TRBJ2-1; the match to TRBD2 covers 15 bases. The CDR3 loop spans 17 amino acids. CDR1 and CDR2 (germline): ENHRY, SYGVKD. Trimming cost V 2 bases and J 7 bases; bases outside gene matches: 6. CDR3 in amino acids: CAISERTSGRAVNEQFF. For the CDR3, the DNA is TGTGCCATCAGTGAGCGGACTAGCGGGAGGGCCGTAAATGAGCAGTTCTTC.

The chain links TRBV7-3 to TRBJ2-2, with a weak D call TRBD1 (5 bases). The CDR3 contains 14 residues. Trimming shortened V by 5 bases and J by 6 bases, and 13 bases separated the two germline ends. CDR1 and CDR2 (germline): SGHTA, FQGTGA. Here the CDR3 reads CASSLARDAGELFF. The CDR3 nucleotides are TGTGCCAGCAGCCTCGCCAGGGATGCCGGGGAGCTGTTTTTT.

The V call is TRBV6-1, the J call TRBJ2-3; tentative D call: TRBD2 (6 bases). The CDR3 has 13 residues. Germline CDR1 and CDR2: MNHNS and SASEGT. With 11 bases removed from V and 0 bases from J, the gap between germline ends came to 12 bases. CDR3 bases: TGTGCCGCCCGCGGGGAAAGCACAGATACGCAGTATTTT. Its translation: CAARGESTDTQYF.

The V and J genes are TRBV3-1 and TRBJ2-3; no definite D call. V lost 1 base to trimming and J lost 0 bases, with 5 bases between them. The CDR3 runs 14 residues. Germline CDR1 LGHDT, CDR2 YNNKEL (reference sequence). CDR3 DNA sequence: TGTGCCAGCAGCCAAGTCATAAGCACAGATACGCAGTATTTT. Its translation: CASSQVISTDTQYF.

This clonotype has only a few counts. The chain employs TRBV5-1 and TRBJ2-7, with 8 bases lining up with TRBD2. Unmatched junction bases numbered 11, after V lost 0 bases and J lost 0 bases. CDR3 length: 18 residues. CDR1 is SGHRS and CDR2 is YFSETQ in the germline V gene. The CDR3 region is CASSLGLANHGSSYEQYF. The CDR3 DNA is TGCGCCAGCAGCTTGGGACTAGCGAACCACGGGAGCTCCTACGAGCAGTACTTC. The whole variable domain, filled in from reference TRBV5-1 and TRBJ2-7, reads KAGVTQTPRYLIKTRGQQVTLSCSPISGHRSVSWYQQTPGQGLQFLFEYFSETQRNKGNFPGRFSGRQFSNSRSEMNVSTLELGDSALYLCASSLGLANHGSSYEQYFGPGTRLTVT.

The CDR3 DNA is TGTGCCTGGAGGGCAGGCCCTACCGAGCAGTACTTC. It yields the protein CAWRAGPTEQYF. This chain connects TRBV30 to TRBJ2-7; D unresolved. Germline V CDR1 and CDR2: GTSNPN, SVGIG (reference sequence). The germline V and J ends were trimmed by 3 bases and 6 bases, with 12 bases remaining between them. The CDR3 loop spans 12 amino acids.

This clonotype was seen more than once but under ten times. This chain joins TRBV30 and TRBJ1-5, with D perhaps TRBD1 (5 bases). Germline values: CDR1 GTSNPN, CDR2 SVGIG (reference sequence). The CDR3 runs 14 residues. Trimming left V 1 base short and J 4 bases short, with 11 bases between. DNA of the CDR3: TGTGCCTGGAGTGGGGACGGTCAAAATCAGCCCCAGCATTTT. The encoded protein is CAWSGDGQNQPQHF.

DNA of the CDR3: TGTGCCAGTACCCTGGACAGGGGCCGGACTGAAGCTTTCTTT. Protein sequence: CASTLDRGRTEAFF. The chain joins TRBV19 to TRBJ1-1; 9 bases map to TRBD1. CDR3 length equals 14 residues. V lost 7 bases and J lost 5; bases outside the gene matches: 8. The germline V gene encodes CDR1 LNHDA and CDR2 SQIVND (reference sequence).

The V call is TRBV19, the J call TRBJ1-4; no firm D call. The CDR3 is 12 residues long. Germline-derived CDR1 and CDR2 are LNHDA and SQIVND (reference sequence). Trimming removed 1 base at V and 8 bases at J, with 5 bases between. The chain's CDR3 is CASSIATEKLFF. CDR3 sequence (DNA): TGTGCCAGTAGTATAGCGACGGAAAAACTGTTTTTT.

This clonotype was recorded a few times. The chain combines TRBV5-1 with TRBJ1-1, with a weak D call TRBD1 (5 bases). With 2 bases removed from V and 8 bases from J, the gap between germline ends came to 13 bases. CDR1 is SGHRS and CDR2 is YFSETQ in the germline V gene. The CDR3 totals 13 residues. The CDR3 is CASSFRDGLEAFF. Written as DNA, the CDR3 is TGCGCCAGCAGCTTCCGGGACGGACTAGAAGCTTTCTTT.

This clonotype was counted only a few times. The rearrangement joins TRBV27 to TRBJ1-2; D possibly corresponds to TRBD1 (5 bases). Germline CDR1 and CDR2: MNHEY and SMNVEV (reference sequence). This CDR3 contains 16 residues. V lost 4 bases to trimming and J lost 2 bases, with 17 bases between them. The CDR3 here is CASSSIRVRGNYGYTF. CDR3 DNA sequence: TGTGCCAGCAGTTCCATCCGAGTGAGGGGAAACTATGGCTACACCTTC.

The table lists this clonotype with many counts. V is TRBV29-1 and J is TRBJ2-7; D remains unclear. Trimming cost V 4 bases and J 3 bases, with 10 bases left between them. The CDR3 sequence is 12 residues long. CDR1 is SQVTM, CDR2 ANQGSEA, per germline. CDR3 in amino acids: CSVVSRNYEQYF. CDR3 bases: TGCAGCGTTGTGAGCAGGAACTACGAGCAGTACTTC.

This clonotype was seen many times. The rearrangement joins TRBV27 to TRBJ1-2; 11 bases map to TRBD1. Germline V gene sequence: CDR1 MNHEY, CDR2 SMNVEV (reference sequence). CDR3 length: 15 amino acids. The V gene end was trimmed by 5 bases and the J gene end by 5 bases; junction bases not matched to a gene: 7. CDR3: CASSRTGGGGYGYTF. CDR3 in DNA: TGTGCCAGCAGTCGGACAGGGGGCGGAGGGTATGGCTACACCTTC.

The genes are TRBV3-1 and TRBJ2-7, with D possibly being TRBD2 (6 bases). Germline CDR1 is LGHDT and CDR2 is YNNKEL (reference sequence). Deletions cut 1 base from V and 12 bases from J, with 16 bases between. This CDR3 has 13 residues. CDR3 bases: TGTGCCAGCAGCCAAGCTTCGAGACTAGTAACGTACTTC. This sequence encodes CASSQASRLVTYF.

This clonotype was counted many times. V usage is TRBV10-3 and J usage is TRBJ2-4; 7 bases match TRBD1. Trimming at V came to 8 bases and at J to 7 bases, leaving 8 bases not matched to a gene. Germline V gives CDR1 ENHRY, CDR2 SYGVKD. This CDR3 spans 13 amino acids. Here the CDR3 DNA reads TGTGCCATCGGAACAGGGGTAGGGAACATTCAGTACTTC. Its translation: CAIGTGVGNIQYF.

This clonotype has only a few counts. The chain is built from TRBV12-3 or TRBV12-4 and TRBJ1-1, with D possibly TRBD1 on 5 matching bases. The CDR3 runs to 15 residues. Trimming shortened V by 2 bases and J by 4 bases, and 14 bases separated the two germline ends. The CDR3 nucleotides read TGTGCCAGCAGTTTACAGGGCGCGGGGGGCACTGAAGCTTTCTTT. Its protein product is CASSLQGAGGTEAFF.

This rearrangement joins TRBV5-1 to TRBJ2-5; 7 nucleotides match TRBD1. Germline V CDR1 and CDR2: SGHRS, YFSETQ. The CDR3 loop spans 14 amino acids. Losses at the gene ends were 0 bases for V and 4 bases for J; bases not matched to a gene: 3. The CDR3 protein is CASSLVDRAETQYF. CDR3 nucleotides: TGCGCCAGCAGCTTGGTCGACAGGGCAGAGACCCAGTACTTC.

The chain employs TRBV15 and TRBJ2-7; possible D gene TRBD2, 6 bases. V lost 9 bases, J lost 4 bases, and 16 bases lay in between. Germline assignment: CDR1 LNHNV and CDR2 YYDKDF (reference sequence). The length of the CDR3 is 13 residues. DNA for the CDR3: TGTGCCACGGGAGGACTGACCCAGTACGAGCAGTACTTC. Translating gives CATGGLTQYEQYF.